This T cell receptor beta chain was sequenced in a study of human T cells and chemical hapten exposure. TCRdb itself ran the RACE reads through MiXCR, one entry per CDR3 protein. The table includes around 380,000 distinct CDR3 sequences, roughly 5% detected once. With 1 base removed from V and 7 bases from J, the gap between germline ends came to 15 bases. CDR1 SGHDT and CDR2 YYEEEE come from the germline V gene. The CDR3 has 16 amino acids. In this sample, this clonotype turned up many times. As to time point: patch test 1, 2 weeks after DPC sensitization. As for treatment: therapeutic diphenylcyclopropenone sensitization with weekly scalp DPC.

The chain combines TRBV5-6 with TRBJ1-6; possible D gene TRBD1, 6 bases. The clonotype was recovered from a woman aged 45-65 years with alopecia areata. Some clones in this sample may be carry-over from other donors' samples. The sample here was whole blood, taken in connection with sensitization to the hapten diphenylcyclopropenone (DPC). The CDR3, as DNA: TGTGCCAGCAGCTTGTTTCCGGGGGCGAGGAATTCACCCCTCCACTTT. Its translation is CASSLFPGARNSPLHF.